The rows below give T cell receptor beta chains drawn from one sample of a study of T cells in Graves' hyperthyroidism and ophthalmopathy. One entry per CDR3 protein, called by TCRdb with MiXCR from the multiplex PCR reads. Of some 560,000 distinct CDR3 sequences detected, about a sixth appear once; the ten largest clones hold under 8%. Sequencing used blood. The source of these receptors is a woman in her thirties with Graves' hyperthyroidism. The CDR3 runs from the conserved cysteine through the conserved F or W.

CDR3 protein	V gene	J gene
CACSEWYEQYF	TRBV30	TRBJ2-7
CASSLEGGRGETQYF	TRBV11-2	TRBJ2-5
CASSTGTETQYF	TRBV11-2	TRBJ2-5
CASSETQAGSSPLHF	TRBV4-2	TRBJ1-6
CASSLTSQREQFF	TRBV7-3	TRBJ2-1
CASSPRLAEWGEQYF	TRBV18	TRBJ2-7
CASRGLAGNGWIGEQFF	TRBV28	TRBJ2-1
CASSTTGSDGYTF	TRBV6-1	TRBJ1-2
CSARDLGAGRTYEQYF	TRBV20-1	TRBJ2-7
CVSSQASQLNTEAFF	TRBV3-1	TRBJ1-1
CASRPRGLGYTF	TRBV7-2	TRBJ1-2
CSASNWIYEQYF	TRBV20-1	TRBJ2-7
CASSLLTVQETQYF	TRBV12-3/TRBV12-4	TRBJ2-5
CASSLWGAYTGELFF	TRBV5-1	TRBJ2-2
CASSTTGAPPEAFF	TRBV27	TRBJ1-1
CATSEIGTSGSDEQFF	TRBV24-1	TRBJ2-1
CASSLRRDGTYEQYF	TRBV5-1	TRBJ2-7
CASSYRAVAANQPQHF	TRBV6-2/TRBV6-3	TRBJ1-5
CASSQDRLGKEQFF	TRBV4-3	TRBJ2-1
CASSEQLTDTQYF	TRBV2	TRBJ2-3
CASSIEAVADYNEQFF	TRBV19	TRBJ2-1
CSVRTVDESEQYF	TRBV29-1	TRBJ2-7
CASSLGTPSGSNQPQHF	TRBV4-2	TRBJ1-5
CAISGVWGGQGNEQFF	TRBV10-3	TRBJ2-1
CASSRPGTGTGANVLTF	TRBV6-2/TRBV6-3	TRBJ2-6
CAWSAGHSREAFF	TRBV30	TRBJ1-1
CASSLVSTRATGELFF	TRBV7-8	TRBJ2-2
CASSLSGRGNQPQHF	TRBV7-2	TRBJ1-5
CASRTARDTEAFF	TRBV6-1	TRBJ1-1
CASRRPGESYNEQFF	TRBV19	TRBJ2-1
CASNGKKGTGELFF	TRBV19	TRBJ2-2
CASSGGRTSSYEQYF	TRBV6-1	TRBJ2-7
CSARQVTDSPLHF	TRBV20-1	TRBJ1-6
CASSLGNTYEQYF	TRBV28	TRBJ2-7
CASRPLGGAPSLNTEAFF	TRBV27	TRBJ1-1
CASSPPSGAYNEQFF	TRBV3-1	TRBJ2-1
CASQGGPNTGELFF	TRBV7-3	TRBJ2-2
CSARVAGGGETQYF	TRBV20-1	TRBJ2-5
CSVEGGTSGTGELFF	TRBV29-1	TRBJ2-2
CASSFTSGSGYTF	TRBV10-1	TRBJ1-2
CSAVTGGEPTDTQYF	TRBV20-1	TRBJ2-3
CSASPPLADEQFF	TRBV20-1	TRBJ2-1
CASSARLADSYNEQFF	TRBV3-1	TRBJ2-1
CASSLTRVGAANTEAFF	TRBV27	TRBJ1-1
CSARDWGGTGVNTEAFF	TRBV20-1	TRBJ1-1
CSVGKAGDSGDEQFF	TRBV29-1	TRBJ2-1